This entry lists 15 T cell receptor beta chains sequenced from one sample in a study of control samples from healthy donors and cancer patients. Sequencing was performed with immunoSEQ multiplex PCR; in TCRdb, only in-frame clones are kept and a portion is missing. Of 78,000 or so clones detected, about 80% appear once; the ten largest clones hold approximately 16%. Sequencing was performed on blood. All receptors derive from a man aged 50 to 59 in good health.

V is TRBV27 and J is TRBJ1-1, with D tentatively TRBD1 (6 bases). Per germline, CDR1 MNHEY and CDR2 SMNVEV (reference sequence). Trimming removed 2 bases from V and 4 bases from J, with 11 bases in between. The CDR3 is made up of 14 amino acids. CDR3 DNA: TGTGCCAGCAGTTTACGTCCCAGGGGCACTGAAGCTTTCTTT. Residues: CASSLRPRGTEAFF.

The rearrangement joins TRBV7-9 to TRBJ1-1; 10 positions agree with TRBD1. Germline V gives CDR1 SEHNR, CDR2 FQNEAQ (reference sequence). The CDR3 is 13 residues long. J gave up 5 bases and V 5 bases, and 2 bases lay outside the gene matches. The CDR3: CASSVGQGTEAFF. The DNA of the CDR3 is TGTGCCAGCAGCGTGGGACAGGGGACTGAAGCTTTCTTT.

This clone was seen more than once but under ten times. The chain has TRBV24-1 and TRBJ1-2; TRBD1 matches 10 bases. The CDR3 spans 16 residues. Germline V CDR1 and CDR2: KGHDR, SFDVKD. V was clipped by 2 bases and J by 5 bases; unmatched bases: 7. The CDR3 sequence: CATSDSRTGGLYGYTF. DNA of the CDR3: TGTGCCACCAGTGATTCCCGGACAGGGGGTTTGTATGGCTACACCTTC.

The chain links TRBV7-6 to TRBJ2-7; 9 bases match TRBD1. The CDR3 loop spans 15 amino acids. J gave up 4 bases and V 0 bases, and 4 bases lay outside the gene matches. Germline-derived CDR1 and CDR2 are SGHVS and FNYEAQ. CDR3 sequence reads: CASSLASGTGYEQYF. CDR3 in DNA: TGTGCCAGCAGCTTAGCCTCCGGGACAGGGTACGAGCAGTACTTC.

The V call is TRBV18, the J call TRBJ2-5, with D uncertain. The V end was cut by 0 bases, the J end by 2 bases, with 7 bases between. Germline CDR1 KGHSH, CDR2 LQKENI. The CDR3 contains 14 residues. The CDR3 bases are TGTGCCAGCTCACCACCAAACGGGCAAGAGACCCAGTACTTC. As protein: CASSPPNGQETQYF. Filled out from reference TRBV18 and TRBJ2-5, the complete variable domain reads NAGVMQNPRHLVRRRGQEARLRCSPMKGHSHVYWYRQLPEEGLKFMVYLQKENIIDESGMPKERFSAEFPKEGPSILRIQQVVRGDSAAYFCASSPPNGQETQYFGPGTRLLVL.

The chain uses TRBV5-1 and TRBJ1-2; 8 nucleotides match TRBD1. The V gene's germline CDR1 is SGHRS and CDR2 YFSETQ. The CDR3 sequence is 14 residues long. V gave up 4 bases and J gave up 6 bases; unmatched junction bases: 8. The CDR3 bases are TGCGCCAGCAGCAAATCGACAGGGGAGGATGGCTACACCTTC. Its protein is CASSKSTGEDGYTF. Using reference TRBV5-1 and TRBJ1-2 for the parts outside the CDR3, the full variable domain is KAGVTQTPRYLIKTRGQQVTLSCSPISGHRSVSWYQQTPGQGLQFLFEYFSETQRNKGNFPGRFSGRQFSNSRSEMNVSTLELGDSALYLCASSKSTGEDGYTFGSGTRLTVV.

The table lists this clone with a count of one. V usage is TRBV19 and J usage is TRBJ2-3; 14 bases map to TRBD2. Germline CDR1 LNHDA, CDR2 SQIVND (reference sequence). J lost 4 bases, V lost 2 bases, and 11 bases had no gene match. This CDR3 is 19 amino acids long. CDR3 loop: CASSIKGTSGSRRPDTQYF. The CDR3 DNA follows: TGTGCCAGTAGTATAAAGGGGACTAGCGGGAGCCGTAGGCCAGATACGCAGTATTTT.

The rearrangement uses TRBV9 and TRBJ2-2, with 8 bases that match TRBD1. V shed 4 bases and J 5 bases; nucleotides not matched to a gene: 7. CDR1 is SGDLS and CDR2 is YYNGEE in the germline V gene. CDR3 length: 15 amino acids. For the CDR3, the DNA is TGTGCCAGCAGCAAGGACAGGGTGGGGACCGGGGAGCTGTTTTTT. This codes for CASSKDRVGTGELFF.

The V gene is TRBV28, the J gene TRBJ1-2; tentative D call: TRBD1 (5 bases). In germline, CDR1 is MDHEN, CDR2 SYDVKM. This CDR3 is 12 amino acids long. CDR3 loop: CPPGPRNYGYTF. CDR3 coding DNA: TGTCCGCCGGGACCGAGAAACTATGGCTACACCTTC.

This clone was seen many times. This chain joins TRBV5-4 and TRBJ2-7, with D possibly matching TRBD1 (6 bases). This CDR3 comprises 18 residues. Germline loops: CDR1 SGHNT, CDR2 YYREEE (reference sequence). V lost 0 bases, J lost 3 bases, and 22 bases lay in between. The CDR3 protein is CASSLAPWSAGEFYEQYF. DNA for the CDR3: TGTGCCAGCAGCTTGGCCCCTTGGTCGGCAGGGGAGTTCTACGAGCAGTACTTC.

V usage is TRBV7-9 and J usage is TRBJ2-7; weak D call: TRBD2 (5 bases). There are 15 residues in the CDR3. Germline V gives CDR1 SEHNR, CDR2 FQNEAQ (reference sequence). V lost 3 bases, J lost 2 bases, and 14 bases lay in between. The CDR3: CASSFPAGGTYEQYF. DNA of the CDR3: TGTGCCAGCAGCTTTCCCGCGGGTGGTACCTACGAGCAGTACTTC.

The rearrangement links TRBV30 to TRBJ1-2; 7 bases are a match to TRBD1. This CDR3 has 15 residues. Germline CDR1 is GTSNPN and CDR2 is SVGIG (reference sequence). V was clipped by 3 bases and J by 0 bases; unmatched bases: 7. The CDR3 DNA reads TGTGCCTGGAGACCCCCGGGACAGACTAACTATGGCTACACCTTC. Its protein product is CAWRPPGQTNYGYTF.

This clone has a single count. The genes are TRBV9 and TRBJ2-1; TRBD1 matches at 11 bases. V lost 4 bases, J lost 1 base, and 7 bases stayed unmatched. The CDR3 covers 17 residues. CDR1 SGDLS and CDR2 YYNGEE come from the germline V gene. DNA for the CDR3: TGTGCCAGCAGCTACGACGGACAGGGGGCTTCCTACAATGAGCAGTTCTTC. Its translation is CASSYDGQGASYNEQFF.

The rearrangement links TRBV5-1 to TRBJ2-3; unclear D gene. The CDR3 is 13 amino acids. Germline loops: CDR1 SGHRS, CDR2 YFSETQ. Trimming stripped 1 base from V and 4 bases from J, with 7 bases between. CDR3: CASSLPGPDTQYF. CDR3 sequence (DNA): TGCGCCAGCAGCTTGCCTGGCCCAGATACGCAGTATTTT.

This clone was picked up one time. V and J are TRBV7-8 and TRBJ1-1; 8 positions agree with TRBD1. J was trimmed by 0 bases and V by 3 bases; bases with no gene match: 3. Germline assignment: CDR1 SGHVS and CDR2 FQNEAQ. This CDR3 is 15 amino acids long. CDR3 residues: CASSFDRGMNTEAFF. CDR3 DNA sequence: TGTGCCAGCAGCTTCGACAGGGGAATGAACACTGAAGCTTTCTTT.